Listed here are 28 T cell receptor beta chains from one sample, sequenced in a study of technical replicates of blood from several donors (dated by TCRdb to 2016 to 2017). Receptor libraries were prepared by the immunoSEQ multiplex PCR assay. This immuneACCESS table, as held by TCRdb, lists in-frame sequences with V and J called but not all clones. Of the missing ones, under half trace to an unresolved V gene in checked studies; the others have no known cause. The sample table holds tens of thousands of clones, of which approximately 92% were seen once. The ten largest clones represent around 0.25% of the sample. Sequenced input: T cells isolated from PBMCs. The receptors were sampled from a human donor in good health.

The CDR3 bases are TGTGCCAGCAGCCCTAGCGGGGGCCTGAACACCGGGGAGCTGTTTTTT. Amino acid sequence: CASSPSGGLNTGELFF. The chain combines TRBV7-6 with TRBJ2-2; 10 bases map to TRBD2. With 5 bases clipped from V and 1 base from J, the junction kept 4 bases outside the gene matches. The CDR3 sequence is 16 residues long. Germline lookup yields CDR1 SGHVS and CDR2 FNYEAQ.

The rearrangement links TRBV9 to TRBJ2-7; possible D gene TRBD2, 6 bases. This CDR3 has 14 residues. Germline loops: CDR1 SGDLS, CDR2 YYNGEE. V was cut by 4 bases and J by 0 bases, with 11 bases left in between. The CDR3 bases are TGTGCCAGCAGCAAGGGGACTGACTCCTACGAGCAGTACTTC. It yields the protein CASSKGTDSYEQYF.

As to this clone: Other DNA sequences of this sample code for an identical CDR3. The rearrangement uses TRBV6-1 and TRBJ2-3; D is unclear. This CDR3 region has 14 residues. Germline assignment: CDR1 MNHNS and CDR2 SASEGT. V lost 2 bases and J lost 3, with 9 bases in between. This chain's CDR3 is CASSERTSTDTQYF. For the CDR3, the DNA is TGTGCCAGCAGTGAACGTACATCAACAGATACGCAGTATTTT.

The chain couples TRBV30 to TRBJ1-4, with 8 bases fitting TRBD1. CDR3 size: 14 residues. The ends lost 3 bases at V and 7 bases at J; junction bases unmatched: 7. Germline V gives CDR1 GTSNPN, CDR2 SVGIG (reference sequence). The CDR3 region has the DNA TGTGCCTGGAGCCAGGGGGCAGCCAGTGAAAAACTGTTTTTT. Its protein product is CAWSQGAASEKLFF.

V and J are TRBV6-5 and TRBJ2-1; no definite D call. In germline, CDR1 is MNHEY, CDR2 SVGAGI. This CDR3 contains 11 residues. The V gene lost 1 base and the J gene lost 10 bases, with 5 bases spanning the gap. The CDR3 DNA follows: TGTGCCAGCAGTTACTTGAGGGAGCAGTTCTTC. Protein product: CASSYLREQFF.

The chain employs TRBV6-1 and TRBJ1-4, with 8 bases aligning to TRBD1. CDR1 is MNHNS and CDR2 is SASEGT in the germline V gene. The trim removed 11 bases at V and 8 bases at J, leaving 10 bases unmatched. CDR3 length: 13 residues. The CDR3 loop reads CAGLDRGVEKLFF. The CDR3 region has the DNA TGTGCCGGATTAGACAGGGGAGTAGAAAAACTGTTTTTT.

The genes are TRBV27 and TRBJ2-5; 7 bases match TRBD1. The CDR3 covers 14 residues. Germline lookup yields CDR1 MNHEY and CDR2 SMNVEV (reference sequence). Losses at the gene ends were 2 bases for V and 2 bases for J; bases not matched to a gene: 2. CDR3 sequence: CASSLRTGQETQYF. Written as DNA, the CDR3 is TGTGCCAGCAGTTTACGGACAGGACAAGAGACCCAGTACTTC.

The J gene is TRBJ2-2, the V gene TRBV29-1; a possible D gene is TRBD1 (5 bases). Trimming stripped 7 bases from V and 7 bases from J, with 16 bases between. The CDR3 extends over 13 amino acids. Germline values: CDR1 SQVTM, CDR2 ANQGSEA. The CDR3 sequence: CSGTKGRIGELFF. Written as DNA, the CDR3 is TGCAGCGGAACGAAGGGGCGAATCGGGGAGCTGTTTTTT.

The gene calls are TRBV7-2 and TRBJ2-7; D unresolved. Germline V gene data show CDR1 as SGHTA and CDR2 as FQGNSA. V was shortened by 5 bases and J by 6 bases, with 14 bases between the two germline ends. CDR3 length: 13 residues. This CDR3 is CASSPLSPGEQYF. For the CDR3, the DNA is TGTGCCAGCAGCCCCTTGAGCCCCGGCGAGCAGTACTTC.

This clone was seen just once. V gene TRBV6-5 combines with J gene TRBJ1-2; 9 bases are a match to TRBD1. Germline V CDR1 and CDR2: MNHEY, SVGAGI. The V and J ends lost 8 bases and 7 bases, in that order; junction bases with no gene match: 8. The CDR3 consists of 13 residues. CDR3 nucleotides: TGTGCCAGCCTTCCCGGGACAGGGTTTGGCTACACCTTC. Protein product: CASLPGTGFGYTF.

V usage is TRBV14 and J usage is TRBJ1-6; TRBD1 matches at 9 bases. This CDR3 contains 16 residues. V gave up 3 bases and J gave up 6 bases; unmatched junction bases: 6. Germline V gene lookup returns CDR1 SGHDN and CDR2 FVKESK. Written as DNA, the CDR3 is TGTGCCAGCAGCCAGAAGACAGGGGGAGTTAATTCACCCCTCCACTTT. It encodes CASSQKTGGVNSPLHF.

The rearrangement links TRBV7-6 to TRBJ2-1, with D hard to call. This CDR3 is built from 15 residues. V was shortened by 4 bases and J by 6 bases, with 16 bases between the two germline ends. CDR1 and CDR2 (germline): SGHVS, FNYEAQ. The CDR3 sequence is CASSSTRGNVNEQFF. DNA of the CDR3: TGTGCCAGCAGCTCCACGAGAGGTAATGTCAATGAGCAGTTCTTC.

The chain joins TRBV4-2 to TRBJ1-4; D ambiguous. The CDR3 is made up of 16 amino acids. CDR1 and CDR2 (germline): LGHNA, YNFKEQ. With 0 bases removed from V and 3 bases from J, the gap between germline ends came to 11 bases. The CDR3 DNA reads as TGTGCCAGCAGCCAAGATTACAGCTCGGCTAATGAAAAACTGTTTTTT. Its protein product is CASSQDYSSANEKLFF.

This chain joins TRBV7-9 and TRBJ2-7; D might be TRBD1 (6 bases). Germline V gene lookup returns CDR1 SEHNR and CDR2 FQNEAQ (reference sequence). Trimming removed 0 bases from V and 3 bases from J, with 12 bases in between. CDR3 length: 15 residues. DNA for the CDR3: TGTGCCAGCAGCTTAGCACAGGGCCTATTCTACGAGCAGTACTTC. This translates into CASSLAQGLFYEQYF. Drawing the rest from reference TRBV7-9 and TRBJ2-7, the complete variable domain is DTGVSQNPRHKITKRGQNVTFRCDPISEHNRLYWYRQTLGQGPEFLTYFQNEAQLEKSRLLSDRFSAERPKGSFSTLEIQRTEQGDSAMYLCASSLAQGLFYEQYFGPGTRLTVT.

This clone was counted between two and nine times. The chain employs TRBV28 and TRBJ1-2; the match to TRBD1 covers 7 bases. CDR3 length: 18 amino acids. Per the germline V gene, CDR1 is MDHEN and CDR2 is SYDVKM. Germline trimming cut 6 bases from V and 8 bases from J; bases unmatched to any gene: 24. DNA of the CDR3: TGTGCCAGCAGCCCTAGGAAACCCGGGACAGCCATCCCCTTCGGCTACACCTTC. Its translation: CASSPRKPGTAIPFGYTF.

The V and J genes are TRBV4-1 and TRBJ2-3; D unclear. V was clipped by 2 bases and J by 6 bases, with 12 bases between them. Germline lookup yields CDR1 MGHRA and CDR2 YSYEKL. This CDR3 comprises 14 residues. The CDR3 sequence is CASSQPNVGDTQYF. In DNA form, the CDR3 reads TGCGCCAGCAGCCAACCCAATGTCGGGGATACGCAGTATTTT.

This chain connects TRBV30 to TRBJ1-2; 7 bases map to TRBD1. CDR3 length: 11 residues. Germline-derived CDR1 and CDR2 are GTSNPN and SVGIG (reference sequence). Unmatched junction bases numbered 2, after V lost 4 bases and J lost 6 bases. CDR3 nucleotide sequence: TGTGCCTGGACCACAGGGGATGGCTACACCTTC. Amino acids: CAWTTGDGYTF.

The chain employs TRBV11-2 and TRBJ2-1, with 7 positions matching TRBD1. CDR1 SGHAT and CDR2 FQNNGV come from the germline V gene. V was clipped by 5 bases and J by 2 bases; unmatched bases: 6. This CDR3 has 15 amino acids. The CDR3 DNA reads TGTGCCAGCAGCCAGGGGGTAGGGGCCTACAATGAGCAGTTCTTC. Its protein is CASSQGVGAYNEQFF.

The chain uses TRBV7-8 and TRBJ2-7; 7 bases line up with TRBD1. Germline CDR1 SGHVS, CDR2 FQNEAQ. Trimming took 5 bases from V and 1 from J; bases not matched to a gene: 8. This CDR3 spans 15 amino acids. CDR3 DNA sequence: TGTGCCAGCAGCGTTCACAGGGGCCCTTCCTACGAGCAGTACTTC. It is translated as CASSVHRGPSYEQYF.

This clone is a singleton in its sample. The chain employs TRBV28 and TRBJ2-1, with D unclear. Germline CDR1 reads MDHEN; CDR2 reads SYDVKM. V lost 11 bases and J 1 base, leaving 15 bases between the germline ends. The CDR3 covers 14 residues. CDR3 sequence (DNA): TGTGCCGTTCTCCCGTCCGGTTCCTACAATGAGCAGTTCTTC. It is translated as CAVLPSGSYNEQFF.

The gene calls are TRBV7-2 and TRBJ1-1, with 7 bases that match TRBD1. The CDR3 length is 15 residues. J gave up 0 bases and V 2 bases, and 3 bases lay outside the gene matches. Germline V CDR1 and CDR2: SGHTA, FQGNSA. The CDR3 is CASSLSGTVNTEAFF. DNA of the CDR3: TGTGCCAGCAGCTTATCCGGGACAGTGAACACTGAAGCTTTCTTT.

The V gene is TRBV15, the J gene TRBJ2-2; the D gene is possibly TRBD1 (6 bases). V was shortened by 2 bases and J by 2 bases, with 21 bases between the two germline ends. CDR1 is LNHNV, CDR2 YYDKDF, per germline (reference sequence). This CDR3 region has 19 residues. CDR3 nucleotides: TGTGCCACCAGCAGACGAACAGGGCCCCGAAAACTAAACACCGGGGAGCTGTTTTTT. Residues: CATSRRTGPRKLNTGELFF.

V is TRBV28 and J is TRBJ2-7; perhaps TRBD1 as D (5 bases). Trimming removed 11 bases at V and 0 bases at J, with 11 bases between. CDR1 is MDHEN, CDR2 SYDVKM, per germline. The CDR3 covers 12 residues. The CDR3 loop is CAGSTASYEQYF. The DNA for the CDR3 is TGTGCCGGGTCGACAGCCTCCTACGAGCAGTACTTC.

V gene TRBV19 combines with J gene TRBJ2-7; 7 bases align to TRBD1. The CDR3 consists of 15 residues. CDR1 and CDR2 from the germline V gene are LNHDA and SQIVND (reference sequence). V dropped 4 bases and J dropped 2; count of bases not matched to a gene: 8. The chain's CDR3 is CASSRRTGDTYEQYF. The CDR3 coding sequence is TGTGCCAGTAGTAGGAGGACAGGTGATACCTACGAGCAGTACTTC.

This clone was recorded once. The chain couples TRBV14 to TRBJ2-2; D is perhaps TRBD2 (6 bases). The germline CDR1 and CDR2 sequences are SGHDN and FVKESK. Trimming took 4 bases from V and 2 from J, leaving 8 bases between them. The CDR3 has 14 residues. In DNA, the CDR3 is TGTGCCAGCAGCCGGGACTTTAACACCGGGGAGCTGTTTTTT. This gives the protein CASSRDFNTGELFF.

The V and J genes are TRBV4-2 and TRBJ2-7, with D unclear. The length of the CDR3 is 13 residues. V lost 2 bases and J lost 7, with 12 bases in between. Germline V gene data show CDR1 as LGHNA and CDR2 as YNFKEQ. The CDR3 nucleotides read TGTGCCAGCAGCCAACCTCTAGAACGTGAGCAGTACTTC. It translates to CASSQPLEREQYF.

The chain is built from TRBV30 and TRBJ1-2; tentatively, D is TRBD1 (5 bases). Germline CDR1 GTSNPN, CDR2 SVGIG (reference sequence). This CDR3 is built from 15 residues. The ends were cut back, 1 base at V and 4 bases at J, with 16 bases in the middle. As DNA, the CDR3 is TGTGCCTGGAGTGGAACGACAGTGACCCTCTATGGCTACACCTTC. Its translation: CAWSGTTVTLYGYTF.

V usage is TRBV5-6 and J usage is TRBJ1-1, with 9 nucleotides matching TRBD1. CDR3 length equals 15 residues. V shed 4 bases, J shed 1 base, and the junction held 5 bases outside the gene matches. Germline CDR1 SGHDT, CDR2 YYEEEE. CDR3 region: CASSLGTGRNTEAFF. The CDR3 region has the DNA TGTGCCAGCAGCCTCGGGACAGGGAGGAACACTGAAGCTTTCTTT.